These 24 T cell receptor beta chains were all obtained from the same sample, sequenced in a study of blood T cell repertoires in COVID-19. Produced via immunoSEQ multiplex PCR; TCRdb's table is partial and in-frame only. The table has around 300,000 clones, 80% to 90% seen once. Sequenced input: PBMCs or T cells enriched from blood (not recorded which). These receptors were taken from a woman aged 25 to 39 who had recovered from COVID-19.

V and J are TRBV11-2 and TRBJ2-2; 8 bases match TRBD1. V lost 3 bases, J lost 6 bases, and 6 bases stayed unmatched. The length of the CDR3 is 15 residues. Germline values: CDR1 SGHAT, CDR2 FQNNGV. The CDR3 DNA reads as TGTGCCAGCAGCTTGGGCAGGGGGCTTGCCGGGGAGCTGTTTTTT. Encoded protein: CASSLGRGLAGELFF.

This clone was counted between two and nine times. CDR3 loop: CASSLWREAPLHF. The DNA of the CDR3 is TGTGCCAGCAGTTTGTGGCGGGAGGCACCCCTCCACTTT. The genes are TRBV6-5 and TRBJ1-6; D gene unclear. CDR3 length: 13 residues. Deletions cut 4 bases from V and 11 bases from J, with 12 bases between. Germline CDR1 and CDR2: MNHEY and SVGAGI.

The rearrangement links TRBV11-2 to TRBJ1-2; no firm D call. CDR1 is SGHAT and CDR2 is FQNNGV in the germline V gene. V lost 1 base and J lost 5, with 11 bases in between. The CDR3 has 14 residues. The CDR3: CASSLGLGKYGYTF. In DNA, the CDR3 is TGTGCCAGCAGCTTAGGGCTCGGGAAGTATGGCTACACCTTC.

At least ten counts were recorded for this clone. The V gene is TRBV19, the J gene TRBJ1-5; 8 bases agree with TRBD1. V shed 7 bases, J shed 9 bases, and the junction held 14 bases outside the gene matches. The CDR3 runs to 15 residues. CDR1 is LNHDA, CDR2 SQIVND, per germline (reference sequence). The CDR3 DNA is TGTGCCAGTACCCCGACAGGGGCCCTCCTTACGCCCCAGCATTTT. Amino acids: CASTPTGALLTPQHF.

This clone was recorded once. This sequence joins TRBV19 and TRBJ2-1, with 9 bases aligning to TRBD2. The germline V gene has CDR1 LNHDA and CDR2 SQIVND (reference sequence). CDR3 length equals 14 residues. V lost 6 bases to trimming and J lost 4 bases; unmatched junction nucleotides: 4. The CDR3 coding sequence is TGTGCCAGTAGGCCGGGACTAGCTTACAATGAGCAGTTCTTC. Translating it yields CASRPGLAYNEQFF.

V is TRBV6-5 and J is TRBJ1-2; possible D gene TRBD1, 6 bases. Trimming pared 5 bases from V and 8 bases from J, leaving 15 bases between. CDR3 length equals 13 residues. Germline V gene lookup returns CDR1 MNHEY and CDR2 SVGAGI. The CDR3 region is CASSRTGTGGYTF. DNA of the CDR3: TGTGCCAGCAGTAGAACAGGGACGGGCGGCTACACCTTC.

The J gene is TRBJ2-1, the V gene TRBV7-9; 11 nucleotides line up with TRBD2. Germline lookup yields CDR1 SEHNR and CDR2 FQNEAQ (reference sequence). V lost 4 bases, J lost 7 bases, and 9 bases stayed unmatched. The CDR3 consists of 16 residues. The CDR3 DNA reads TGTGCCAGCAGCTCCTTAGCGGGGGGGCCCTTGAATGAGCAGTTCTTC. Its translation: CASSSLAGGPLNEQFF.

The CDR3 DNA follows: TGTGCCAGCAGTTTAGCCCGAGGGAATGGCTACACCTTC. It is translated as CASSLARGNGYTF. This chain links TRBV12-3 or TRBV12-4 with TRBJ1-2; no clear D. Trimming removed 0 bases from V and 6 bases from J, with 8 bases in between. CDR3 length equals 13 residues.

The chain carries TRBV21-1 and TRBJ2-1; the DNA was not used to check the table's D call, TRBD1. TRBV21-1 is a recognized pseudogene. This CDR3 spans 16 amino acids. The CDR3 bases are TGTGCCAGCAGCAAAGATTGGCAGGGGGACTACAATGAGCAGTTCTTC. Protein product: CASSKDWQGDYNEQFF.

This chain uses TRBV24-1 with TRBJ2-2, with TRBD1 matching over 8 bases. The CDR3 extends over 16 amino acids. After removal of 3 bases from V and 8 bases from J, the junction contained 10 bases not matched to a gene. Germline CDR1 reads KGHDR; CDR2 reads SFDVKD. The CDR3 DNA follows: TGTGCCACCAGTGATCCCTCCGGGACAGGCGTAGGGGAGCTGTTTTTT. Amino acids: CATSDPSGTGVGELFF.

This clone was found once. This sequence joins TRBV4-3 and TRBJ1-2, with D perhaps matching TRBD1 (5 bases). Germline loops: CDR1 LGHNA, CDR2 YSLEER. The CDR3 totals 16 residues. Trimming pared 1 base from V and 4 bases from J, leaving 16 bases between. CDR3 in amino acids: CASSQARTSGGYGYTF. The CDR3 bases are TGCGCCAGCAGCCAAGCAAGAACCTCCGGGGGCTATGGCTACACCTTC.

The rearrangement links TRBV11-2 to TRBJ1-1; no reliable D call. V was pared by 1 base and J by 11 bases, with 17 bases between. Germline V lookup: CDR1 SGHAT, CDR2 FQNNGV. The CDR3 consists of 14 residues. The CDR3 DNA sequence: TGTGCCAGCAGCTTAGGCACAGTATTGGCCCCGGCTTTCTTT. Translated: CASSLGTVLAPAFF.

The chain couples TRBV27 to TRBJ1-5, with D perhaps TRBD1 (5 bases). The length of the CDR3 is 13 residues. Per germline, CDR1 MNHEY and CDR2 SMNVEV (reference sequence). V was pared by 6 bases and J by 3 bases, with 9 bases between. This chain's CDR3 is CASSRVNNQPQHF. In DNA, the CDR3 is TGTGCCAGCAGCAGGGTTAACAATCAGCCCCAGCATTTT.

In its sample, this clone was seen once. The J gene is TRBJ2-2, the V gene TRBV27; 14 positions agree with TRBD2. This CDR3 comprises 17 residues. Trimming took 6 bases from V and 2 from J; bases not matched to a gene: 5. CDR1 is MNHEY, CDR2 SMNVEV, per germline (reference sequence). The CDR3 is CASSRGTSGGNTGELFF. In nucleotides, the CDR3 is TGTGCCAGCAGCCGCGGGACTAGCGGGGGTAACACCGGGGAGCTGTTTTTT.

The V and J genes are TRBV4-3 and TRBJ1-2, with a weak D call TRBD1 (5 bases). Trimming shortened V by 1 base and J by 3 bases, and 9 bases separated the two germline ends. CDR1 is LGHNA, CDR2 YSLEER, per germline. The CDR3 is made up of 14 amino acids. CDR3 loop: CASSQGQSHYGYTF. The CDR3 nucleotides are TGCGCCAGCAGCCAAGGACAGAGCCACTATGGCTACACCTTC.

The chain uses TRBV28 and TRBJ2-5; possible D gene TRBD2, 6 bases. CDR1 is MDHEN and CDR2 is SYDVKM in the germline V gene. The CDR3 totals 11 residues. The V end was cut by 2 bases, the J end by 10 bases, with 8 bases between. CDR3 sequence: CASSLRGDQYF. The DNA of the CDR3 is TGTGCCAGCAGTTTACGCGGGGACCAGTACTTC.

The chain has TRBV19 and TRBJ2-7; the D gene is possibly TRBD1 (5 bases). This CDR3 is built from 15 residues. CDR1 is LNHDA, CDR2 SQIVND, per germline (reference sequence). Trimming took off 1 base at V and 2 bases at J, with 12 bases between the two ends. This CDR3 reads CASSIGRGRTYEQYF. CDR3 nucleotides: TGTGCCAGTAGTATAGGAAGGGGCCGAACCTACGAGCAGTACTTC.

V usage is TRBV4-1 and J usage is TRBJ1-4, with D maybe TRBD1 (5 bases). Trimming removed 0 bases at V and 5 bases at J, with 10 bases between. The germline gives CDR1 MGHRA, CDR2 YSYEKL. There are 15 residues in the CDR3. The chain's CDR3 is CASSQDGPGNEKLFF. The CDR3, as DNA: TGCGCCAGCAGCCAAGATGGCCCAGGGAATGAAAAACTGTTTTTT.

The CDR3: CASYRGEGTGGSYNSPLHF. CDR3 bases: TGTGCCAGCTACCGCGGGGAGGGGACAGGGGGCTCCTATAATTCACCCCTCCACTTT. This chain uses TRBV11-2 with TRBJ1-6, with 11 bases identical to TRBD1. In germline, CDR1 is SGHAT, CDR2 FQNNGV. V trimming: 8 bases; J trimming: 0 bases; junction bases outside the gene matches: 12. This CDR3 is built from 19 residues.

The chain has TRBV6-4 and TRBJ1-1; D unclear. The CDR3 covers 13 residues. V gave up 11 bases and J gave up 0 bases, with 13 bases separating them. Germline V gene sequence: CDR1 MRHNA, CDR2 SNTAGT. The CDR3 loop is CAPSGGMNTEAFF. As DNA, the CDR3 is TGTGCCCCTTCAGGAGGAATGAACACTGAAGCTTTCTTT.

The V gene is TRBV11-2, the J gene TRBJ2-7; the match to TRBD1 covers 8 bases. The J segment lost 3 bases and the V segment lost 3 bases, leaving 4 bases of the junction unmatched. Looked up from germline, CDR1 is SGHAT and CDR2 is FQNNGV. The CDR3 covers 14 residues. CDR3 in DNA: TGTGCCAGCAGCTTCTCGACAGGGGACTACGAGCAGTACTTC. As protein: CASSFSTGDYEQYF.

In its sample, this clone was seen a few times. The chain uses TRBV3-1 (or the pseudogene TRBV3-2) and TRBJ1-4; D might be TRBD1 (6 bases). The CDR3 is 15 residues long. V was cut by 3 bases and J by 8 bases, with 16 bases left in between. Germline CDR1 LGHDT, CDR2 YNNKEL (reference sequence). DNA for the CDR3: TGTGCCAGCAGCCAGGGGGCCAGGGTGGGCGAAAAACTGTTTTTT. Its translation: CASSQGARVGEKLFF.

The genes are TRBV7-9 and TRBJ1-3; D gene ambiguous. Trimming shortened V by 2 bases and J by 0 bases, and 11 bases separated the two germline ends. The CDR3 spans 16 residues. Germline values: CDR1 SEHNR, CDR2 FQNEAQ (reference sequence). The CDR3 loop is CASSLLQLSSGNTIYF. CDR3 nucleotides: TGTGCCAGCAGCTTATTACAGTTAAGCTCTGGAAACACCATATATTTT.

The CDR3 DNA sequence: TGTGCCAGGATATTACAGGGGAACCAAGAGACCCAGTACTTC. Amino acid sequence: CARILQGNQETQYF. The V and J genes are TRBV2 and TRBJ2-5, with 7 bases matching TRBD1. This CDR3 has 14 amino acids. Per the germline V gene, CDR1 is SNHLY and CDR2 is FYNNEI. Trimming cost V 9 bases and J 0 bases; bases outside gene matches: 7.